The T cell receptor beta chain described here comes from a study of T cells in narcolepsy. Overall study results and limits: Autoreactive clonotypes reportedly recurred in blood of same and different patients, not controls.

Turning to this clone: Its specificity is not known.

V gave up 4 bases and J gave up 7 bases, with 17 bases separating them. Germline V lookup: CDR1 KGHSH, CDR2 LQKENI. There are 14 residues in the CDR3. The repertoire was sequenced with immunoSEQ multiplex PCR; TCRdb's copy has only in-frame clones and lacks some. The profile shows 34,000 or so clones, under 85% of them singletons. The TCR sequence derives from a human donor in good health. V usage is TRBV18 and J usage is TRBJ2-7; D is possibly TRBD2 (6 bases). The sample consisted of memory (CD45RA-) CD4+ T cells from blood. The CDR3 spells CASSRDLPGGEQYF. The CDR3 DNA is TGTGCCAGCTCACGGGACCTACCTGGGGGGGAGCAGTACTTC.